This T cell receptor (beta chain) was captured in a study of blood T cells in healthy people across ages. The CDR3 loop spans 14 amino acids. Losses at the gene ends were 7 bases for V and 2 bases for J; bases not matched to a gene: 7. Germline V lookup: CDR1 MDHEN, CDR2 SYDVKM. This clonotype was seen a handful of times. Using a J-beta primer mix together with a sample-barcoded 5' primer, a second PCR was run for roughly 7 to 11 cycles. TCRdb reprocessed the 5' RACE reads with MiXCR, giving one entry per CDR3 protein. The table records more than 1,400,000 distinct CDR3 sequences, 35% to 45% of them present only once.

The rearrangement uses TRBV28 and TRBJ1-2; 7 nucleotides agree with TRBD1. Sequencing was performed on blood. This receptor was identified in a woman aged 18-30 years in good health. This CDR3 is CASKGGGQNYGYTF. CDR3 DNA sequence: TGTGCCAGCAAGGGAGGGGGACAGAACTATGGCTACACCTTC.